This TCR beta chain was recovered during a study of fetal regulatory T cell absence and autoimmunity. Study as a whole: Exocrine pancreas autoimmunity occurred in IPEX patients lacking clinical diabetes. General study points: Pancreas TCRs were oligoclonally enriched versus cord blood, some clones over 100-fold.

Germline V gene lookup returns CDR1 ENHRY and CDR2 SYGVKD. This CDR3 region has 13 residues. The germline V and J ends were trimmed by 1 base and 2 bases, with 5 bases remaining between them. Concerning this clone itself: What it recognizes is unknown.

The assay was run at survey level. Data came from immunoSEQ multiplex PCR; TCRdb stores just in-frame clones and leaves some out. The sample consists of roughly 95,000 clones, about 78% of them appearing once. This clonotype was sampled from a male donor with IPEX syndrome. The sample comprised pancreas tissue. The chain combines TRBV10-3 with TRBJ1-2; possible D gene TRBD1, 5 bases. The chain's CDR3 is CAISEWDNYGYTF. CDR3 in DNA: TGTGCCATCAGTGAGTGGGACAACTATGGCTACACCTTC.